This T cell receptor (beta chain) was sequenced in a study of T cell responses to AZD1222 COVID-19 vaccine. For the study at large: Second-dose groups at about 4 or about 12 weeks were pooled.

Study-wide results and caveats: Baseline seropositivity occurred in only a handful of AZD1222 recipients. Spike-specific TCR breadth rose after two AZD1222 doses, and depth rose as well. Repertoire sampling occurred only after the peak T cell response.

Method: immunoSEQ multiplex PCR; TCRdb's copy keeps in-frame clones and lacks some. The repertoire consists of about 130,000 clones, with approximately 94% occurring once and the leading ten covering roughly 7%. Germline V gene sequence: CDR1 SGHTA, CDR2 FQGNSA. The V gene lost 11 bases and the J gene lost 6 bases, with 13 bases spanning the gap. The CDR3 has 11 residues. As for this clone: Its antigen is currently unknown.

The sequenced sample was peripheral blood, obtained on day 0 of AZD1222 vaccination. The origin of this receptor is an adult in good health. The chain joins TRBV7-2 to TRBJ1-2, with D hard to call. This CDR3 is CARSGQDGYTF. The DNA of the CDR3 is TGTGCCCGCTCCGGGCAGGATGGCTACACCTTC. Full variable domain (rest looked up from reference TRBV7-2 and TRBJ1-2): GAGVSQSPSNKVTEKGKDVELRCDPISGHTALYWYRQSLGQGLEFLIYFQGNSAPDKSGLPSDRFSAERTGGSVSTLTIQRTQQEDSAVYLCARSGQDGYTFGSGTRLTVV.